The text below deals with one TCR beta chain. Its antigen is not known. The TCR beta cDNA libraries contained unique molecular identifiers. The yield from about 1 to 10 million T cells was around 500,000 cDNA molecules in total. MiXCR was run by TCRdb on the PCR reads, yielding one entry per CDR3 protein. The sample includes about 570,000 distinct CDR3 sequences, roughly 34% of them seen just once. Germline CDR1 reads LGHDT; CDR2 reads YNNKEL (reference sequence). After removal of 7 bases from V and 1 base from J, the junction contained 2 bases not matched to a gene. The CDR3 covers 13 residues. This entry comes from a study of post-analysis software for immune sequencing data. For the study at large: Disease courses included relapsing-remitting, secondary progressive and progressive-relapsing multiple sclerosis.

Study-wide findings and caveats: Batch-matched samples strongly co-clustered by F measure. Significantly decreased normalized Chao1 diversity was recorded for multiple sclerosis patients relative to controls. Five TRBV segments, including TRBV5-6, TRBV5-1 and TRBV20-1, were more frequent in patients than controls.

The TCR was taken from a girl under 18 with multiple sclerosis. Sequencing was carried out using blood. V and J are TRBV3-1 and TRBJ2-5; 8 nucleotides agree with TRBD1. The DNA of the CDR3 is TGTGCCAGCACGGGACAGGCCCAAGAGACCCAGTACTTC. It encodes CASTGQAQETQYF.